The sequence of this TCR beta chain was determined in a study of blood T cells in healthy people across ages (dated by TCRdb to between 2015 and 2017). Broadly, across the study: In model experiments, template switching captured about one uniquely barcoded TCR beta cDNA molecule for every two T cells. Age-related changes in TCR beta repertoire diversity were measured in the study by deep sequencing normalized with unique cDNA molecular identifiers. Four age groups were formed from the donors: young (average roughly 16 years), middle-aged (approximately 39), aged (around 62) and long-lived (around 82). To avoid experimental bias, donors of different ages were randomly spread across the sequencing lanes. Two additional independent replicas of 1 million unique cDNA reads from the same blood draw were analyzed for two donors (one aged 18 to 30 and one aged 80 or older).

Library preparation used 5' RACE. Sequencing relied on an Illumina HiSeq 2500. A second PCR of about 7 to 12 cycles was run with a J-beta primer mix and a sample-barcoded 5' primer. A template-switch 5' adaptor carrying 12 random nucleotides introduced a unique molecular identifier onto each TCR beta cDNA molecule. Each sample yielded at least 2.5 million CDR3-containing paired-end reads. The Mint cDNA synthesis kit, primed by a TRBC-specific oligonucleotide, was used to synthesize first-strand cDNA from all RNA. All cDNA was treated with uracil-DNA glycosylase and then went through a first 18-cycle PCR with the universal primers M1SS and BC2_uni_R. As for how the authors treated the data: For normalization, 1 million high-quality reads, each with a distinct molecular identifier, were randomly selected from each sample. Reads sharing molecular identifiers were discarded rather than binned into consensus sequences. MiTCR, run with a Q25 quality threshold and the strictest error-elimination algorithm, handled CDR3 identification, clonotype clustering and error correction. A nonparametric unseen species model using Euler transformation provided a lower-bound estimate of total TCR beta diversity. The public reads were reprocessed in TCRdb via fastp at Q25 and MiXCR, keeping in-frame beta chains. Rows are unified per CDR3 protein, each entry keeping the most common DNA and genes. TCRdb's processing, not the authors' own work, is the source of the V and J calls. This sample comprises around 580,000 distinct CDR3 sequences, around 48% of them detected only once. The top ten hold under 30% of the sample.

The donors were roughly 40 Caucasian individuals from Russia, aged roughly 6 to 100 years, who were systemically healthy. Ten milliliters of peripheral blood were collected from each donor into EDTA-treated Vacutainer tubes. Ficoll-Paque density-gradient centrifugation was used to isolate PBMCs, with at least 6 million per sample. Total RNA, at least 5 micrograms per sample, was extracted from PBMCs with Trizol reagent. The percentages of naive CD45RAhigh/CD27high T cells were determined by flow cytometry on a PBMC aliquot from every donor. The research as a whole found: Donor CMV infection status was unknown, potentially confounding age-related changes in expanded clonotypes. There was a strong correlation between observed TCR beta diversity and the percentage of naive T cells measured by flow cytometry. Estimates of total diversity based on one million sequenced T cells were considered lower bounds and underestimates. Bulk unsorted PBMC profiling prevented conclusive comparison of naive and antigen-experienced compartments. Observed TCR beta diversity per million T cells fell roughly linearly with age, and a significant reduction was already apparent by age approximately 41. Compared with the aged group, the long-lived group had more naive CD4+ T cells, fewer expanded clones and increased TCR diversity, suggesting age selection.

The germline V gene specifies SGHDN as CDR1 and FVKESK as CDR2. From its cysteine to its phenylalanine, the CDR3 spans 17 amino acids. Only CDR3 DNA is held: 51 bases, read in frame from base 1. Clipping removes 4 bases from V and 4 bases from J, with 15 as the unmatched junction base count. Of note for this clonotype: Its antigen specificity is not known. Base qualities are not at hand, and no much larger clone is one base apart.

The receptor was derived from a man aged 80 or over in good health. The sample consisted of blood. In this chain, TRBV14 is recombined with TRBJ1-1, with 7 central nucleotides matching TRBD1. The base sequence is TGTGCCAGCAGCCCCCGACAGGGCAGGGGGGTAGGCACTGAAGCTTTCTTT. It encodes CASSPRQGRGVGTEAFF.